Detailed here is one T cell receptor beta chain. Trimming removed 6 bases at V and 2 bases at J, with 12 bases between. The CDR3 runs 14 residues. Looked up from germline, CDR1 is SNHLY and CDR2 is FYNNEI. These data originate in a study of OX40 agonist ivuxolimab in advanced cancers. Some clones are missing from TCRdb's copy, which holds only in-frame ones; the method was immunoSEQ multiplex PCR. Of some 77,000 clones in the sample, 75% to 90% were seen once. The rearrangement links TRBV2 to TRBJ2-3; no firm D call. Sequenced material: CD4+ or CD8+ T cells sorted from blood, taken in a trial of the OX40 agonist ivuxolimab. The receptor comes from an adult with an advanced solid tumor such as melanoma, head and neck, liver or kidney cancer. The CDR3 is CASRGPVHTDTQYF. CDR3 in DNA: TGTGCCAGCAGGGGTCCAGTCCACACAGATACGCAGTATTTT.